This is a list of T cell receptor beta chains from one sample in a study of identical twins. TCRdb re-analysed the 5' RACE reads in MiXCR, keeping a single row per CDR3 protein. The data show some 590,000 distinct CDR3 sequences, with roughly 9.5% seen just once and 2.5% to 3.5% held by the top ten. These data were also filed under a second study, of yellow fever vaccine responses in identical twins.

The sample was PBMCs. The receptors derive from a woman younger than 35 in good health. CDR3s include the opening cysteine and the closing phenylalanine or tryptophan. The order of the fields is D gene, clone size, V gene, J gene, CDR3 protein, CDR3 DNA. D genes are given only for firm matches. Not every row has a clone size; where given, it reads once, few, many or a size class.

>.|few|TRBV29-1|TRBJ1-5
CSVGGGGQPQHF
TGCAGCGTGGGCGGTGGGGGTCAGCCCCAGCATTTT
>.|many|TRBV7-2|TRBJ2-5
CASSLFRSGETQYF
TGTGCCAGCAGCTTATTCAGGTCTGGGGAGACCCAGTACTTC
>TRBD1|few|TRBV7-2|TRBJ2-7
CASSFSGQGYYEQYF
TGTGCCAGCAGCTTTTCGGGACAGGGGTACTACGAGCAGTACTTC
>TRBD1|few|TRBV29-1|TRBJ2-2
CSAPRTGRGGELFF
TGCAGCGCCCCCCGGACAGGGCGAGGCGGGGAGCTGTTTTTT
>.|few|TRBV4-3|TRBJ1-1
CASSQVGGANTEAFF
TGCGCCAGCAGCCAAGTTGGGGGCGCGAACACTGAAGCTTTCTTT
>.|.|TRBV4-2|TRBJ2-1
CASRQGVDEQFF
TGTGCCAGCAGGCAGGGCGTGGATGAGCAGTTCTTC
>.|many|TRBV12-3/TRBV12-4|TRBJ2-3
CASSLGAPPNTQYF
TGTGCCAGCAGTTTGGGGGCGCCTCCGAATACGCAGTATTTT
>.|few|TRBV6-6|TRBJ2-2
CASSFMGTGELFF
TGTGCCAGCAGTTTTATGGGCACCGGGGAGCTGTTTTTT
>TRBD2|many|TRBV6-1|TRBJ2-1
CASSELDGGSYEQFF
TGTGCCAGCAGTGAACTGGACGGGGGGAGTTATGAGCAGTTCTTC
>.|.|TRBV2|TRBJ2-7
CARTIAGSYEQYF
TGTGCCAGAACTATAGCTGGATCCTACGAGCAGTACTTC
>.|many|TRBV6-5|TRBJ1-1
CASSYSRTGLNTEAFF
TGTGCCAGCAGTTACTCGAGGACGGGTCTAAACACTGAAGCTTTCTTT
>.|many|TRBV3-1|TRBJ2-7
CASSPYPQGPSPYEQYF
TGTGCCAGCAGCCCCTACCCACAGGGACCGTCTCCCTACGAGCAGTACTTC
>.|many|TRBV3-1|TRBJ1-5
CASSQRGNQPQHF
TGTGCCAGCAGCCAGAGGGGTAATCAGCCCCAGCATTTT
>.|many|TRBV5-1|TRBJ2-1
CASSLAAENEQFF
TGCGCCAGCAGCTTGGCCGCAGAGAATGAGCAGTTCTTC
>.|many|TRBV29-1|TRBJ2-1
CSVEGRGNEQFF
TGCAGCGTTGAAGGCAGGGGCAATGAGCAGTTCTTC
>TRBD2|many|TRBV27|TRBJ2-5
CAVGAGVSETQYF
TGTGCCGTGGGAGCGGGAGTTAGTGAGACCCAGTACTTC